Sequencing of this T cell receptor (beta chain) was carried out in a study of blood T cell repertoires in COVID-19. Study overall: Collection of acute and convalescent COVID-19 samples took place in the United States, Italy and Spain. T cells, B-cell-depleted T cells, or PBMCs provided the cDNA or gDNA that served as material.

With 2 bases removed from V and 2 bases from J, the gap between germline ends came to 10 bases. Germline CDR1 MGHRA, CDR2 YSYEKL. This CDR3 has 15 amino acids. Per the original data handling: Amplification of reference gene primers provided the estimated nucleated cell counts. The data were produced by immunoSEQ multiplex PCR, yet TCRdb's version contains in-frame clones alone and is incomplete. V and J calls and clone size are copied from that table; D and trimming were computed from the DNA. Seen here are some 89,000 clones, roughly 86% observed once, and the top ten hold approximately 1.3%. The clonotype was recovered from a woman aged 80 or older with acute or convalescent COVID-19. The J gene is TRBJ1-5, the V gene TRBV4-1; no reliable D call. The sequenced sample was peripheral blood. The CDR3 DNA is TGCGCCAGCAGCCAATATTTCTCGGGCAATCAGCCCCAGCATTTT. Its protein is CASSQYFSGNQPQHF.